This TCR beta chain was captured by sequencing in a study of control samples from healthy donors and cancer patients. The CDR3 is 13 residues long. The V and J ends lost 3 bases and 8 bases respectively, with 11 bases between them. In germline, CDR1 is SEHNR, CDR2 FQNEAQ (reference sequence). Clones were read by immunoSEQ multiplex PCR, and TCRdb kept only the in-frame ones, dropping some. The top ten hold 13% of the sample, which has around 250,000 clones, about 80% seen once. The J gene is TRBJ2-4, the V gene TRBV7-9; D assignment may be TRBD1 or TRBD2 (6 bases each). Specimen: PBMCs. This receptor was obtained from a woman aged 60-75 years with lung cancer. This chain's CDR3 is CASSFAGEDIQYF. Written as DNA, the CDR3 is TGTGCCAGCAGCTTCGCAGGGGAGGACATTCAGTACTTC.